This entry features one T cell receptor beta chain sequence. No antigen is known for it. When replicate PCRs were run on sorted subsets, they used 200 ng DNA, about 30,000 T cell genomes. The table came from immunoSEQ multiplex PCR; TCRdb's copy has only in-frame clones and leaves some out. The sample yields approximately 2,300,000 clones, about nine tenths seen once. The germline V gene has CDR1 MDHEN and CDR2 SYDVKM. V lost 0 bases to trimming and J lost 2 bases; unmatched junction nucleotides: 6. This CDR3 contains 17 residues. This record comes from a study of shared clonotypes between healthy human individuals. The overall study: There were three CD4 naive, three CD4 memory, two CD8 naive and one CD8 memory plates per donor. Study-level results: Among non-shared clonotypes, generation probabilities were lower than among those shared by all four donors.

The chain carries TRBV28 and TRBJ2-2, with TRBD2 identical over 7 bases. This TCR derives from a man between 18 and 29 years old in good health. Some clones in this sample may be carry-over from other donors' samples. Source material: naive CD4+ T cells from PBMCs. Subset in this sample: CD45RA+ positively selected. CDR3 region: CASSLWASGVNTGELFF. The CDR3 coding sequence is TGTGCCAGCAGTTTATGGGCTAGCGGAGTCAACACCGGGGAGCTGTTTTTT.